The present T cell receptor beta chain was sequenced within a study of vaccination effects on CD4 cells after COVID-19. Sequencing was performed with immunoSEQ multiplex PCR; in TCRdb, only in-frame clones are kept and a portion is missing. Counted here are tens of thousands of clones, approximately 80% occurring once; the ten biggest clones make up roughly 2%. This clone was counted only a few times. Its antigen is undetermined. Findings and limits, study-wide: Cross-reactivity with common cold coronaviruses was shown by only 1 of 255 vaccine-induced clones in healthy vaccinees.

The culture ran for approximately 10 days, and then CD4+ T cells were isolated. Sequenced here: CD4+ T cells from PBMCs cultured without peptide, sampled before COVID-19 vaccination. The clonotype originates from a human donor who received a COVID-19 vaccine.

CDR3 residues: CASITGTGRGYTF. CDR3 sequence (DNA): TGTGCCAGCATCACCGGGACAGGGCGCGGCTACACCTTC. The chain carries TRBV28 and TRBJ1-2; 9 bases align to TRBD1. Germline V gene data show CDR1 as MDHEN and CDR2 as SYDVKM. The junction had 8 bases not matched to a gene; V was cut back by 7 bases and J by 8 bases. The CDR3 is 13 residues long.